These 22 T cell receptor beta chains were all obtained from the same sample, sequenced in a study of long-term antiretroviral therapy in people with HIV. With survey level as its setting, the immunoSEQ assay was v3.0. Here immunoSEQ multiplex PCR was the method, and the copy in TCRdb shows in-frame clones only, minus some. The top ten clones hold 6% to 8% of a sample with about 18,000 clones, 78% of them seen once. This sample comprised unsorted PBMCs, obtained at the start of antiretroviral therapy, before treatment. Receptors were obtained from a woman aged 40 to 55 with HIV.

This chain joins TRBV5-4 and TRBJ2-1; 8 bases agree with TRBD2. The CDR3 has 16 residues. The V and J ends lost 0 bases and 7 bases, in that order; junction bases with no gene match: 9. Per germline, CDR1 SGHNT and CDR2 YYREEE (reference sequence). As DNA, the CDR3 is TGTGCCAGCAGCTTGGGTCCGGGGGGGCCCCAGAATGAGCAGTTCTTC. Amino acid sequence: CASSLGPGGPQNEQFF.

The rearrangement links TRBV12-5 to TRBJ1-1, with D possibly TRBD1 on 5 matching bases. The CDR3 is made up of 14 amino acids. Germline-derived CDR1 and CDR2 are LGHNT and FRNRAP. V gave up 6 bases and J gave up 4 bases, with 15 bases separating them. The CDR3 nucleotides are TGTGCTAGTGGCCCCCCGGGGGAGAGCACTGAAGCTTTCTTT. The encoded protein is CASGPPGESTEAFF.

CDR3 loop: CASSYSGGTEAFF. CDR3 bases: TGTGCCAGCAGTTATTCGGGGGGCACTGAAGCTTTCTTT. The chain joins TRBV6-6 to TRBJ1-1; maybe TRBD1 (5 bases). Germline CDR1 MNHNY, CDR2 SVGAGI (reference sequence). The length of the CDR3 is 13 residues. Trimming took 3 bases from V and 4 from J, leaving 9 bases between them.

This chain links TRBV28 with TRBJ1-6; TRBD1 agrees at 7 bases. The CDR3 is 15 residues long. The germline V gene encodes CDR1 MDHEN and CDR2 SYDVKM. Unmatched junction bases numbered 7, after V lost 4 bases and J lost 7 bases. The DNA of the CDR3 is TGTGCCAGCAGTTACCCGGGCAGGGGGAATTCACCCCTCCACTTT. It yields the protein CASSYPGRGNSPLHF.

This chain connects TRBV6-5 to TRBJ1-2; D is perhaps TRBD1 (6 bases). The germline V gene has CDR1 MNHEY and CDR2 SVGAGI. This CDR3 region has 13 residues. V shed 6 bases and J shed 4 bases, with 12 bases lying between them. CDR3 region: CASSPDRTYGYTF. In nucleotides, the CDR3 is TGTGCCAGCAGCCCAGACAGGACCTATGGCTACACCTTC.

This clone was seen more than once but under ten times. J is TRBJ1-1 and V is TRBV27; TRBD1 matches at 12 bases. The junction had 18 bases not matched to a gene; V was cut back by 3 bases and J by 10 bases. The CDR3 has 18 amino acids. In germline, CDR1 is MNHEY, CDR2 SMNVEV (reference sequence). The CDR3 region is CASSLLGDPGQGALVAFF. Here the CDR3 DNA reads TGTGCCAGCAGTTTGTTAGGTGACCCGGGACAGGGGGCCCTGGTAGCTTTCTTT.

V usage is TRBV13 and J usage is TRBJ1-2; tentative D call: TRBD1 (6 bases). The CDR3 has 13 amino acids. The V gene lost 3 bases and the J gene lost 3 bases, with 8 bases spanning the gap. Looked up from germline, CDR1 is PRHDT and CDR2 is FYEKMQ (reference sequence). CDR3 sequence: CASSLGGHYGYTF. Here the CDR3 DNA reads TGTGCCAGCAGCTTGGGGGGCCACTATGGCTACACCTTC. Full variable domain (outside the CDR3, taken from reference TRBV13 and TRBJ1-2): AAGVIQSPRHLIKEKRETATLKCYPIPRHDTVYWYQQGPGQDPQFLISFYEKMQSDKGSIPDRFSAQQFSDYHSELNMSSLELGDSALYFCASSLGGHYGYTFGSGTRLTVV.

The chain couples TRBV6-1 to TRBJ2-2, with a possible D match to TRBD2 (5 bases). V was trimmed by 8 bases and J by 4 bases, leaving 14 bases between them. CDR1 is MNHNS, CDR2 SASEGT, per germline. This CDR3 region has 14 residues. The CDR3 DNA reads as TGTGCCAGCGAAGACGGGAAGGGCACCGGGGAGCTGTTTTTT. Its translation is CASEDGKGTGELFF.

This chain connects TRBV4-1 to TRBJ2-1; D is uncertain. V shed 2 bases and J shed 6 bases, with 5 bases lying between them. The CDR3 has 12 amino acids. Germline V gives CDR1 MGHRA, CDR2 YSYEKL. The CDR3, as DNA: TGCGCCAGCAGCCAACTTGGCAATGAGCAGTTCTTC. Its protein product is CASSQLGNEQFF.

V usage is TRBV4-3 and J usage is TRBJ1-5; weak D call: TRBD1 (5 bases). The CDR3 has 15 residues. Germline loops: CDR1 LGHNA, CDR2 YSLEER. V was cut by 2 bases and J by 7 bases, with 15 bases left in between. The CDR3: CASSQLPGIWQPQHF. DNA of the CDR3: TGCGCCAGCAGCCAACTACCAGGGATTTGGCAGCCCCAGCATTTT.

J is TRBJ1-5 and V is TRBV28; possible D gene TRBD1, 6 bases. V was pared by 7 bases and J by 7 bases, with 20 bases between. The CDR3 is 15 residues long. The germline gives CDR1 MDHEN, CDR2 SYDVKM. CDR3 protein: CASTMRGAAWQPQHF. The CDR3 DNA follows: TGTGCCAGCACTATGAGGGGGGCGGCATGGCAGCCCCAGCATTTT.

The chain joins TRBV28 to TRBJ2-3; D is possibly TRBD1 or TRBD2 (5 bases each). The germline CDR1 and CDR2 sequences are MDHEN and SYDVKM. This CDR3 contains 18 residues. Trimming stripped 3 bases from V and 2 bases from J, with 21 bases between. The CDR3 spells CASSFSQGTLGFTDTQYF. CDR3 DNA: TGTGCCAGCAGTTTCTCGCAAGGGACCCTTGGTTTCACAGATACGCAGTATTTT. Full variable domain (outside the CDR3, taken from reference TRBV28 and TRBJ2-3): DVKVTQSSRYLVKRTGEKVFLECVQDMDHENMFWYRQDPGLGLRLIYFSYDVKMKEKGDIPEGYSVSREKKERFSLILESASTNQTSMYLCASSFSQGTLGFTDTQYFGPGTRLTVL.

This CDR3 is CASSVAQGVTEAFF. CDR3 nucleotide sequence: TGTGCCAGCAGCGTAGCTCAGGGCGTCACTGAAGCTTTCTTT. The rearrangement uses TRBV9 and TRBJ1-1; D is possibly TRBD1 (5 bases). Trimming took 0 bases from V and 4 from J, leaving 10 bases between them. The CDR3 sequence is 14 residues long. Germline V gene data show CDR1 as SGDLS and CDR2 as YYNGEE. The variable domain in full, completed from reference TRBV9 and TRBJ1-1, reads DSGVTQTPKHLITATGQRVTLRCSPRSGDLSVYWYQQSLDQGLQFLIQYYNGEERAKGNILERFSAQQFPDLHSELNLSSLELGDSALYFCASSVAQGVTEAFFGQGTRLTVV.

Only a few counts were recorded for this clone. V gene TRBV9 combines with J gene TRBJ1-1, with D unresolved. The V end was cut by 0 bases, the J end by 0 bases, with 6 bases between. Germline lookup yields CDR1 SGDLS and CDR2 YYNGEE. The CDR3 totals 14 residues. CDR3 nucleotides: TGTGCCAGCAGCGTAGGGGCGGTGAACACTGAAGCTTTCTTT. This gives the protein CASSVGAVNTEAFF.

The chain carries TRBV7-9 and TRBJ1-4; D remains unclear. Germline V gene data show CDR1 as SEHNR and CDR2 as FQNEAQ (reference sequence). The CDR3 runs 16 residues. V gave up 4 bases and J gave up 8 bases, with 20 bases separating them. The CDR3 bases are TGTGCCAGCAGCTCCTCGCGACGGGCGGTGGGAGAAAAACTGTTTTTT. This gives the protein CASSSSRRAVGEKLFF.

The chain combines TRBV5-6 with TRBJ1-5; D not certain. Germline V CDR1 and CDR2: SGHDT, YYEEEE. CDR3 size: 14 residues. The V end was cut by 2 bases, the J end by 2 bases, with 8 bases between. CDR3 DNA sequence: TGTGCCAGCAGCTTTAAGGACCGCAATCAGCCCCAGCATTTT. Translation gives CASSFKDRNQPQHF.

This rearrangement joins TRBV5-1 to TRBJ2-7; D remains ambiguous. CDR3 length: 12 amino acids. Germline CDR1 SGHRS, CDR2 YFSETQ. Trimming left V 0 bases short and J 5 bases short, with 6 bases between. The CDR3 here is CASSLGRDEQYF. For the CDR3, the DNA is TGCGCCAGCAGCTTGGGCCGGGACGAGCAGTACTTC.

This rearrangement joins TRBV9 to TRBJ2-4, with a weak D call TRBD1 (7 bases). The germline V gene encodes CDR1 SGDLS and CDR2 YYNGEE. Trimming shortened V by 7 bases and J by 6 bases, and 29 bases separated the two germline ends. The CDR3 spans 18 residues. The CDR3 DNA reads as TGTGCCAGCTCCCCCCACCGGACAGGTGCGGGACCGGGAAACATTCAGTACTTC. Protein sequence: CASSPHRTGAGPGNIQYF.

The chain links TRBV28 to TRBJ2-5; D tentatively reads TRBD1 or TRBD2 (5 bases each). Germline CDR1 MDHEN, CDR2 SYDVKM. Trimming took 8 bases from V and 7 from J, leaving 14 bases between them. The CDR3 covers 12 residues. The chain's CDR3 is CASRGVPGTQYF. CDR3 coding DNA: TGTGCCAGCCGAGGGGTCCCGGGGACCCAGTACTTC.

V usage is TRBV28 and J usage is TRBJ2-7, with a tentative D call TRBD1 (7 bases). The V and J ends lost 3 bases and 4 bases respectively, with 19 bases between them. This CDR3 region has 16 residues. CDR1 and CDR2 (germline): MDHEN, SYDVKM. The CDR3 DNA is TGTGCCAGCAGTTTGAGCGGGTCAGGGACAGCATACGAGCAGTACTTC. Its translation is CASSLSGSGTAYEQYF.

The V and J genes are TRBV7-9 and TRBJ2-1; the D gene is possibly TRBD2 (5 bases). CDR1 SEHNR and CDR2 FQNEAQ come from the germline V gene (reference sequence). This CDR3 is 17 amino acids long. V dropped 0 bases and J dropped 6 bases, with 18 bases sitting between them. The CDR3 spells CASSLAGRGGFSNEQFF. In DNA form, the CDR3 reads TGTGCCAGCAGCTTAGCGGGCCGGGGTGGCTTTAGCAATGAGCAGTTCTTC.

The genes are TRBV6-1 and TRBJ1-2, with D uncertain. CDR3 length equals 16 residues. Trimming removed 2 bases at V and 4 bases at J, with 17 bases between. Germline CDR1 and CDR2: MNHNS and SASEGT. CDR3 region: CASSEPQEGVGYGYTF. CDR3 nucleotides: TGTGCCAGCAGTGAACCTCAGGAGGGAGTTGGCTATGGCTACACCTTC.